The clone carrying this T cell receptor (beta chain) was picked up many times. This entry belongs to a study of control samples from healthy donors and cancer patients. Germline CDR1 and CDR2: SEHNR and FQNEAQ (reference sequence). CDR3 length: 14 amino acids. Trimming shortened V by 2 bases and J by 3 bases, and 10 bases separated the two germline ends. Assay used: immunoSEQ multiplex PCR; TCRdb lists only in-frame clones, some missing. This sample has about 120,000 clones; around 89% occur once, and the top ten carry roughly 3.4%. The chain joins TRBV7-9 to TRBJ1-1, with no clear D. The specimen was blood. This sequence originates from a man aged 40-55 years in good health. In DNA form, the CDR3 reads TGTGCCAGCAGCTTACCCCCGGGGTACACTGAAGCTTTCTTT. Its protein is CASSLPPGYTEAFF.